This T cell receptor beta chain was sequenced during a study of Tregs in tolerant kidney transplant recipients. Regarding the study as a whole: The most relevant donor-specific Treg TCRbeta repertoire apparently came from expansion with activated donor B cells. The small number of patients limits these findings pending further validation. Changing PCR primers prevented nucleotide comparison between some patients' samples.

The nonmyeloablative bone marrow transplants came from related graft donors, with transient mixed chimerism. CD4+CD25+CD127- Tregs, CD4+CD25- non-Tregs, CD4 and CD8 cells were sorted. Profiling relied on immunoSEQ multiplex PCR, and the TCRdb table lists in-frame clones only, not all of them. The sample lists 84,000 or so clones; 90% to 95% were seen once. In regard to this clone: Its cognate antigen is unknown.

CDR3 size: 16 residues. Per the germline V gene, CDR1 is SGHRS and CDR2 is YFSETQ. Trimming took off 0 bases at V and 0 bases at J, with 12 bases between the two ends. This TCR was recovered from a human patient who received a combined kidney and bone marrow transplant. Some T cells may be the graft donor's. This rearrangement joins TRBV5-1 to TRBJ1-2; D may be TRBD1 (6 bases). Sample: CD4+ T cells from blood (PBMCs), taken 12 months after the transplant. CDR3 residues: CASSLVYRAPNYGYTF. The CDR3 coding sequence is TGCGCCAGCAGCTTGGTATACAGGGCGCCTAACTATGGCTACACCTTC.